This TCR beta chain comes out of a study of blood T cells in healthy people across ages. As concerns this clonotype: Its antigen is as yet unknown. A read error may explain this, as a much larger clone is one base away.

Combining a sample-barcoded 5' primer with a J-beta primer mix, a second PCR ran for roughly 6 to 12 cycles. TCRdb fed the 5' RACE reads into MiXCR, producing one record per CDR3 protein. The sample comprises 1.5 million to 2 million distinct CDR3 sequences, 25% to 30% of which are singletons, and over 7% rests with the top ten. Study conclusions and caveats: Reliance upon unsorted PBMCs precluded definitive naive versus antigen-experienced comparison.

Sample: blood. This clonotype was sampled from a woman in her twenties or thirties in good health.

The CDR3 is CASSLPGGANGGSEQYF. Written as DNA, the CDR3 is TGTGCCAGCAGCCTCCCAGGCGGGGCCAACGGAGGAAGCGAGCAGTACTTC. The V and J genes are TRBV12-3 or TRBV12-4 and TRBJ2-7, with a weak D call TRBD2 (6 bases). The CDR3 covers 17 residues. V lost 6 bases to trimming and J lost 6 bases, with 27 bases between them.